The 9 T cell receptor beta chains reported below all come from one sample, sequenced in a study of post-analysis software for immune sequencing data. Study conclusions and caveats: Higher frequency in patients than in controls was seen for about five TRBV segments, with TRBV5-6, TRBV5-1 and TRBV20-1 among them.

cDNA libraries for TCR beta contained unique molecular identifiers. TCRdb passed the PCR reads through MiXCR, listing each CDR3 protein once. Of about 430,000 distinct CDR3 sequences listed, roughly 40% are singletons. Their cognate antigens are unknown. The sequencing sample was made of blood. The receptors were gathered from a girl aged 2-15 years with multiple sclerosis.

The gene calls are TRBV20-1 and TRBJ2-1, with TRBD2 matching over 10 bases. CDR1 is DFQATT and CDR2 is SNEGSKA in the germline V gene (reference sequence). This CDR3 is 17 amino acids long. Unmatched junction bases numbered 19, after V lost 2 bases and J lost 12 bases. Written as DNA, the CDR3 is TGCAGTGCTAGAAAGTCTCTAGGCGGACTAGCGGACCTTGTGCAGTTCTTC. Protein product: CSARKSLGGLADLVQFF.

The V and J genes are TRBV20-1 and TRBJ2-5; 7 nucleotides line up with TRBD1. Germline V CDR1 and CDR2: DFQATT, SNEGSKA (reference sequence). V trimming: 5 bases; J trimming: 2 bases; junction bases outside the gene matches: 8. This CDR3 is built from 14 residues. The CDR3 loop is CSASTQGPQETQYF. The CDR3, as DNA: TGCAGTGCTTCCACACAGGGGCCTCAAGAGACCCAGTACTTC.

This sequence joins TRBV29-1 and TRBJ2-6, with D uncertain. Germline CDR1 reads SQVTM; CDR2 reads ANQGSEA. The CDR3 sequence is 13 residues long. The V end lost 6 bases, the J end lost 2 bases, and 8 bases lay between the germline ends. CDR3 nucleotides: TGCAGCGTCGTACGACCTGGGGCCAACGTCCTGACTTTC. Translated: CSVVRPGANVLTF.

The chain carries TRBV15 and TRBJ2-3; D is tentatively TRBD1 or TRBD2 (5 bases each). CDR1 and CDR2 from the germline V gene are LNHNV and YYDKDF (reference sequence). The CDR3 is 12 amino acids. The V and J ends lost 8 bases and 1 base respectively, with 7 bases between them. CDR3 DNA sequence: TGTGCCACCGGGGGAGGCACAGATACGCAGTATTTT. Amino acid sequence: CATGGGTDTQYF.

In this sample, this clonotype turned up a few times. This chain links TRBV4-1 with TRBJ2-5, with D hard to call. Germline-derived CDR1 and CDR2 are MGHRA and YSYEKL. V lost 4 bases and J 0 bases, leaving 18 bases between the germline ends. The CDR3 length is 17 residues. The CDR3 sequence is CASSPSQDSRYQETQYF. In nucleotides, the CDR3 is TGCGCCAGCAGCCCGTCTCAGGATTCCCGGTACCAAGAGACCCAGTACTTC.

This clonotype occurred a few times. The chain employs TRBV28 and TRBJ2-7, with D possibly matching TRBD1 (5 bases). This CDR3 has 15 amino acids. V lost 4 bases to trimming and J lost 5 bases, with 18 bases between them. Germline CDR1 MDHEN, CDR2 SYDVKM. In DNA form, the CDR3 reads TGTGCCAGCAGTTCATCGGCCAGGGTTGAAAACGAGCAGTACTTC. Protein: CASSSSARVENEQYF.

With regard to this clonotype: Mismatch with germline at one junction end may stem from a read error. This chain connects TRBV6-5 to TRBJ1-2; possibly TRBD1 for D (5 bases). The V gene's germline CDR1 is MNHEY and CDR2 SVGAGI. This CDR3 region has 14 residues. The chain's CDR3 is CAGSYPGGGSGYTF. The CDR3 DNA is TGTGCCGGCAGTTACCCTGGTGGGGGGTCCGGCTACACCTTC.

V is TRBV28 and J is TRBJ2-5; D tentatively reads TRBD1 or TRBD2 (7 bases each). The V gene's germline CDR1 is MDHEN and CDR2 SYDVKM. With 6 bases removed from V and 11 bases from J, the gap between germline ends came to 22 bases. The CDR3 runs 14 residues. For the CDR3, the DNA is TGTGCCAGCAGCCCACTGATCAGGGGGAGGGAGCAGTACTTC. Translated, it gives CASSPLIRGREQYF.

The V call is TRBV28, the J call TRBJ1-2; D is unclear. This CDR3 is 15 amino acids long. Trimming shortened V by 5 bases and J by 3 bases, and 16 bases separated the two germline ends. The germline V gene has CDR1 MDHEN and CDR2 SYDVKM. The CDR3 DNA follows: TGTGCCAGCAGTACCCCGAGGGCCACTGACTATGGCTACACCTTC. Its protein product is CASSTPRATDYGYTF.